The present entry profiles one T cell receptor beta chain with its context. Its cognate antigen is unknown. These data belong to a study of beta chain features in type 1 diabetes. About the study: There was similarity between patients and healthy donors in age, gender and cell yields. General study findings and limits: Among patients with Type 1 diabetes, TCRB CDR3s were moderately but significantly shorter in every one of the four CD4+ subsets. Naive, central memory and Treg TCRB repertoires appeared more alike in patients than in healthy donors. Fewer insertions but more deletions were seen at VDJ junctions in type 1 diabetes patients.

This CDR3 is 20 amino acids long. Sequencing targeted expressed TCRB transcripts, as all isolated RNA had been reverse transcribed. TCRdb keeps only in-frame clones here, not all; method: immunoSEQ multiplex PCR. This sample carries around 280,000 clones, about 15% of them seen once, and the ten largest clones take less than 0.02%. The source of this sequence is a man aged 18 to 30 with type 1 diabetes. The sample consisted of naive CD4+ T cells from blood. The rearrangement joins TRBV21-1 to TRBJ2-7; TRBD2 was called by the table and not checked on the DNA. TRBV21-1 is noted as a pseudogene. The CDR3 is CASTFRPLGLAPGIPYEQYF. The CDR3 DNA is TGTGCCAGCACCTTCCGACCCCTCGGACTAGCGCCCGGAATCCCCTACGAGCAGTACTTC.